This TCR beta chain was recorded in a study of cytomegalovirus exposure and HLA in healthy donors. Notes on the study in general: TCR beta chain V- and J-gene trimming was linked, in a later analysis, to a missense variant in DCLRE1C. Likely technical artifact: a cluster of highly shared sequence variants. It was reportedly the case that the classifier diagnosed cytomegalovirus status with high specificity and sensitivity.

Concerning this clone: The antigen remains unidentified. Relative to the germline gene, one junction end is altered; a read error may explain this.

Primers for the PCR totalled 60 Vbeta and 13 Jbeta. The repertoire was sequenced with immunoSEQ multiplex PCR; TCRdb's copy has only in-frame clones and lacks some. Here the sample spans a few hundred thousand clones, more than 65% being singletons. The sequence was obtained from a woman aged 25-40 years in good health and CMV-seronegative. Sequenced material: PBMCs.

CDR3 in amino acids: CVSSVGASGASQETQYF. The CDR3 DNA is TGTGTCAGCAGCGTAGGGGCTAGCGGGGCGTCCCAAGAGACCCAGTACTTC. This rearrangement joins TRBV9 to TRBJ2-5; TRBD2 matches at 9 bases. CDR3 length equals 17 residues. The V gene's germline CDR1 is SGDLS and CDR2 YYNGEE.